This T cell receptor (beta chain) emerged from a study of blood T cell repertoires in COVID-19. Overall study: Collection of acute and convalescent COVID-19 samples took place in the United States, Italy and Spain. From T cells, B-cell-depleted T cells, or PBMCs came the material, which was cDNA or gDNA.

In the original workflow: Estimated nucleated cell counts came from reference gene primer amplification. TCRdb's table, derived via immunoSEQ multiplex PCR, lists solely in-frame clones and lacks some. V and J calls and clone size are as listed in that table; D and trimming were resolved from the DNA. The sample holds 40,000 to 50,000 clones, more than 75% seen once. The CDR3 runs 12 residues. The V segment lost 6 bases and the J segment 8 bases; nucleotides outside the gene matches: 6. CDR1 is MNHEY and CDR2 is SVGAGI in the germline V gene. The rearrangement links TRBV6-5 to TRBJ1-2; 7 nucleotides line up with TRBD1. The TCR sequence derives from a man in his 70s with active or convalescent COVID-19. The sample consisted of peripheral blood. The CDR3 DNA is TGTGCCAGCAGGCGGGACAGAGGGGGCTACACCTTC. As protein: CASRRDRGGYTF.